This T cell receptor beta chain was captured in a study of graft-versus-host responses after intestinal transplantation. Across the study: Multivisceral, liver-intestinal, or isolated intestinal grafts went to recipients. Once they had received anti-thymocyte globulin induction, all recipients took tacrolimus and steroids for two to three years. Findings and caveats of the study: Early after transplant, HvG clones declined as circulating GvH clones peaked.

CDR3 length: 15 amino acids. Germline CDR1 reads LGHNA; CDR2 reads YSLEER. Sequenced by immunoSEQ multiplex PCR; TCRdb stores in-frame clones only, minus some. The sample carries about 94,000 clones, over 75% recorded once. Points on this clone: Its antigen is not identified. At one end the junction does not follow the germline gene, possibly because of a read error.

This TCR was recovered from a human donor who received an intestinal transplant. The source was unstimulated CD8+ T cells sorted from spleen or lymph node cells, collected before intestinal transplant. The V and J genes are TRBV4-3 and TRBJ2-7; TRBD2 might be the D (6 bases). This CDR3 reads CASSEEAGPSYEQYF. The CDR3, as DNA: TGCGCCAGCAGCGAAGAGGCGGGGCCCTCCTACGAGCAGTACTTC.